This T cell receptor beta chain was recovered during a study of shared clonotypes between healthy human individuals. The length of the CDR3 is 15 residues. Measured with immunoSEQ multiplex PCR; TCRdb has only the in-frame clones, and not every one. This table holds about 600,000 clones, roughly 96% found once. Cells designated naive CD8 were CD45RO-negative and were positively selected for CCR7, with terminally differentiated effector memory CD45RA+ cells excluded. Sequencing was performed on naive CD8+ T cells sorted from blood. This rearrangement joins TRBV12-2 to TRBJ2-7. TRBV12-2 has pseudogene status. The receptor was isolated from a woman under 40 in good health. The CDR3, as DNA: TGTGCAAGTCGCTTTCGTGGGGGTCTTACCTACGAGCAGTACTTC. This codes for CASRFRGGLTYEQYF.